This is a list of T cell receptor beta chains from one sample in a study of identical twins. TCRdb analysed the 5' RACE reads with MiXCR anew, one entry per CDR3 protein. The sample shows 300,000 or so distinct CDR3 sequences, less than 9.5% of them seen only once. This sample also belongs to another study, concerning yellow fever vaccine responses in identical twins.

The sample taken for sequencing was CD8+ T cells sorted from blood. These receptors all come from a young woman in good health. The CDR3 runs from the conserved cysteine through the conserved F or W. The D gene is left open where the match is weak. Only some rows state a clone size, as once, few, many or a class for expanded clones.

TRBV4-2	-	many	TRBJ2-3	CASSQEPGGVLATDTQYF	TGTGCCAGCAGCCAAGAGCCAGGCGGGGTGCTAGCCACAGATACGCAGTATTTT
TRBV7-3	TRBD1	many	TRBJ2-1	CASSLGTGGEQFF	TGTGCCAGCAGCCTAGGTACAGGGGGTGAGCAGTTCTTC
TRBV2	-	-	TRBJ2-3	CASSEGSFSTDTQYF	TGTGCCAGCAGTGAGGGATCCTTTAGCACAGATACGCAGTATTTT
TRBV4-1	TRBD1	many	TRBJ2-5	CASSQEPTPGQYQETQYF	TGCGCCAGCAGCCAGGAACCGACTCCGGGACAGTACCAAGAGACCCAGTACTTC
TRBV6-2/TRBV6-3	-	-	TRBJ1-1	CASSYRGGSAEAFF	TGTGCCAGCAGTTACCGGGGGGGTTCGGCTGAAGCTTTCTTT
TRBV29-1	-	many	TRBJ2-3	CSVRDWTTDTQYF	TGCAGCGTGCGGGACTGGACCACAGATACGCAGTATTTT
TRBV9	TRBD1	-	TRBJ2-7	CASSVGGQGFYEQYF	TGTGCCAGCAGCGTAGGGGGACAGGGGTTCTACGAGCAGTACTTC
TRBV29-1	-	many	TRBJ2-7	CSVVDSDPSYEQYF	TGCAGCGTTGTGGATTCGGACCCCTCCTACGAGCAGTACTTC
TRBV10-3	TRBD1	few	TRBJ1-1	CAISEPSHVGEISKDRDTEAFF	TGTGCCATCAGTGAGCCGAGCCATGTTGGCGAAATTTCCAAGGACAGGGACACTGAAGCTTTCTTT
TRBV27	TRBD1	-	TRBJ2-7	CASSLSSGTAYEQYF	TGTGCCAGCAGTTTATCGTCCGGGACAGCCTACGAGCAGTACTTC
TRBV6-1	TRBD1	few	TRBJ2-5	CAAGQGAHQETQYF	TGTGCTGCAGGTCAGGGGGCGCACCAAGAGACCCAGTACTTC
TRBV28	TRBD2	-	TRBJ2-4	CASSPGLAGGRGDIQYF	TGTGCCAGCAGTCCGGGACTAGCGGGGGGCCGTGGGGACATTCAGTACTTC
TRBV6-4	-	-	TRBJ2-6	CASSEAGNSGANVLTF	TGTGCCAGCAGTGAAGCAGGAAACTCTGGGGCCAACGTCCTGACTTTC
TRBV20-1	TRBD2	few	TRBJ2-7	CSARQAGTPTYEQYF	TGCAGTGCTAGACAAGCGGGGACCCCCACCTACGAGCAGTACTTC
TRBV24-1	TRBD1	few	TRBJ1-5	CATSAGTGGFNQPQHF	TGTGCCACCAGTGCCGGTACAGGGGGCTTTAATCAGCCCCAGCATTTT
TRBV4-1	TRBD1	many	TRBJ1-1	CASSRGTGGTEAFF	TGCGCCAGCAGCCGAGGGACAGGGGGAACTGAAGCTTTCTTT
TRBV7-9	-	many	TRBJ2-7	CASEGDSYEQYF	TGTGCCAGCGAAGGTGACTCCTACGAGCAGTACTTC
TRBV3-1	TRBD1	-	TRBJ2-5	CASSQGQGGETQYF	TGTGCCAGCAGCCAAGGACAGGGGGGGGAGACCCAGTACTTC
TRBV20-1	-	few	TRBJ2-1	CSARLKGVSSYNEQFF	TGCAGTGCTAGACTGAAGGGGGTATCCTCCTACAATGAGCAGTTCTTC
TRBV4-1	-	-	TRBJ1-2	CASSQGKGNYGYTF	TGCGCCAGCAGCCAAGGGAAGGGGAACTATGGCTACACCTTC
TRBV6-9	-	few	TRBJ2-3	CASSYKLDTQYF	TGTGCCAGCAGTTATAAACTAGATACGCAGTATTTT
TRBV29-1	TRBD2	-	TRBJ2-1	CSVVQRERLEQFF	TGCAGCGTTGTTCAGCGGGAGCGGCTTGAGCAGTTCTTC
TRBV21-1	-	few	TRBJ2-7	CARRNKRLTLLRQFYEQYF	TGTGCCAGAAGAAATAAGAGACTAACCCTCCTTCGACAGTTCTACGAGCAGTACTTC
TRBV7-9	TRBD2	many	TRBJ2-1	CASSSTSAGGFYNEQFF	TGTGCCAGCAGCTCTACCAGCGCGGGGGGGTTCTACAATGAGCAGTTCTTC
TRBV12-3/TRBV12-4	-	few	TRBJ2-7	CASRGGTDYEQYF	TGTGCCAGCCGGGGGGGGACAGACTACGAGCAGTACTTC
TRBV5-1	TRBD1	many	TRBJ2-3	CASSSGTAFPDTQYF	TGCGCCAGCAGCTCCGGGACAGCGTTCCCAGATACGCAGTATTTT
TRBV12-3/TRBV12-4	TRBD1	many	TRBJ1-2	CASSLTPGQGYNYGYTF	TGTGCCAGCAGTTTAACTCCGGGACAGGGCTATAACTATGGCTACACCTTC
TRBV3-1	TRBD2	few	TRBJ2-7	CASSLGSTGTSKIYEQYF	TGTGCCAGCAGCCTCGGGTCCACCGGGACTAGTAAAATCTACGAGCAGTACTTC
TRBV7-2	-	many	TRBJ2-2	CASSTIVGTGELFF	TGTGCCAGCAGCACCATAGTAGGCACCGGGGAGCTGTTTTTT
TRBV11-2	TRBD2	few	TRBJ2-7	CASSFPGRVAGGSYEQYF	TGTGCCAGCAGCTTCCCCGGGAGGGTAGCGGGAGGTTCCTACGAGCAGTACTTC
TRBV20-1	TRBD2	-	TRBJ2-1	CSATYVPREIAGRAYNEQFF	TGCAGTGCTACTTATGTTCCAAGGGAGATAGCGGGCAGAGCCTACAATGAGCAGTTCTTC
TRBV4-2	TRBD1	many	TRBJ2-2	CASSQVPGQHTGELFF	TGTGCCAGCAGCCAAGTTCCGGGACAGCACACCGGGGAGCTGTTTTTT
TRBV6-5	-	many	TRBJ2-7	CASSYSTSVLESYEQYF	TGTGCCAGCAGTTACTCGACTTCCGTTCTTGAATCCTACGAGCAGTACTTC
TRBV29-1	TRBD1	many	TRBJ2-7	CSVDRTGEFYEQYF	TGCAGCGTTGATCGGACAGGGGAATTTTACGAGCAGTACTTC
TRBV28	-	-	TRBJ2-7	CASTRRQGSNYEQYF	TGTGCCAGCACCCGGCGGCAGGGATCGAACTACGAGCAGTACTTC
TRBV12-3/TRBV12-4	-	many	TRBJ2-7	CASSSGATASNYEQYF	TGTGCCAGCAGTTCGGGGGCTACCGCGAGTAACTACGAGCAGTACTTC
TRBV6-5	-	-	TRBJ2-7	CASSYSISGFYEQYF	TGTGCCAGCAGTTACTCGATATCAGGGTTCTACGAGCAGTACTTC
TRBV7-9	-	-	TRBJ2-3	CASVDSLTDTQYF	TGTGCCAGCGTAGACAGTCTGACAGATACGCAGTATTTT
TRBV7-2	TRBD2	few	TRBJ2-7	CASKREDFYEQYF	TGTGCCAGCAAGCGGGAGGATTTCTACGAGCAGTACTTC
TRBV20-1	-	many	TRBJ2-1	CSARDLLAPYNEQFF	TGCAGTGCTAGAGATCTACTAGCCCCCTACAATGAGCAGTTCTTC
TRBV7-9	-	-	TRBJ2-7	CASSTLRGTSSYEQYF	TGTGCCAGCAGCACGCTCCGGGGGACCTCCTCCTACGAGCAGTACTTC
TRBV12-3/TRBV12-4	-	few	TRBJ2-1	CASSLEDYYNEQFF	TGTGCCAGCAGCCTCGAAGACTACTACAATGAGCAGTTCTTC